This T cell receptor beta chain was found in a study of vaccination and CD4 T cells after COVID-19. In the study overall: Timing of post-vaccine sample collection was a median approximately 79 days after dose two, with a range of 14 to 241.

The ends were cut back, 0 bases at V and 1 base at J, with 0 bases in the middle. The CDR3 has 12 amino acids. Germline V CDR1 and CDR2: SNHLY, FYNNEI. With respect to this clonotype: The antigen remains undetermined.

Treatment meaning: roughly 11-day PBMC culture with coronavirus spike peptide pools or control peptides (ViraFEST assay). Sequenced with the Oncomine TCR Beta short-read assay was DNA taken from cultured CD4+ T cells. It was from cultured CD4+ T cells that genomic DNA was extracted. TCRdb re-called the PCR reads through MiXCR, storing one row per CDR3 protein. Among roughly 14,000 distinct CDR3 sequences listed, around three fifths were seen once. The sequencing sample was made of CD4+ T cells from blood, cultured in vitro. This clonotype originated in a human donor who had recovered from COVID-19. The chain combines TRBV2 with TRBJ1-1, with D hard to call. The CDR3 coding sequence is TGTGCCAGCAGTGAAGCGAACACTGAAGCTTTCTTT. Protein product: CASSEANTEAFF. Full variable domain (rest looked up from reference TRBV2 and TRBJ1-1): EPEVTQTPSHQVTQMGQEVILRCVPISNHLYFYWYRQILGQKVEFLVSFYNNEISEKSEIFDDQFSVERPDGSNFTLKIRSTKLEDSAMYFCASSEANTEAFFGQGTRLTVV.